The next 5 T cell receptor beta chains were all read from a single sample in a study of control samples from healthy donors and cancer patients. The protocol was immunoSEQ multiplex PCR, while the TCRdb copy is restricted to in-frame clones and leaves out a portion. The sample yields about 170,000 clones, roughly 93% seen once. The sequenced sample was blood. These receptors originate from a woman aged 60-70 years in good health.

The chain couples TRBV19 to TRBJ2-7, with TRBD2 as a possible D gene (5 bases). The length of the CDR3 is 16 residues. In germline, CDR1 is LNHDA, CDR2 SQIVND (reference sequence). V dropped 6 bases and J dropped 1 base, with 19 bases sitting between them. This CDR3 reads CASSDPGLTGSYEQYF. As DNA, the CDR3 is TGTGCCAGTAGCGATCCGGGATTGACGGGATCCTACGAGCAGTACTTC.

The CDR3 spells CASRGTLNYGYTF. The CDR3 nucleotides are TGTGCCAGCAGGGGGACGTTGAACTATGGCTACACCTTC. The chain recombines TRBV7-2 with TRBJ1-2, with D possibly matching TRBD1 (5 bases). The CDR3 runs to 13 residues. The germline V gene has CDR1 SGHTA and CDR2 FQGNSA. The germline V and J ends were trimmed by 6 bases and 2 bases, with 10 bases remaining between them.

The chain links TRBV6-5 to TRBJ2-7; 12 nucleotides align to TRBD2. The trim removed 6 bases at V and 4 bases at J, leaving 7 bases unmatched. Germline loops: CDR1 MNHEY, CDR2 SVGAGI. The CDR3 totals 15 residues. The CDR3 loop is CASSHPGTSGYEQYF. The CDR3 nucleotides read TGTGCCAGCAGCCACCCCGGGACTAGCGGGTACGAGCAGTACTTC.

The chain combines TRBV29-1 with TRBJ1-2; D perhaps matches TRBD1 (5 bases). Trimming cost V 7 bases and J 5 bases, with 26 bases left between them. Germline V CDR1 and CDR2: SQVTM, ANQGSEA. This CDR3 is 16 amino acids long. DNA of the CDR3: TGCAGCGATGCAGACCCAACAGGAACCCCAGGGTATGGCTACACCTTC. It yields the protein CSDADPTGTPGYGYTF.

The chain has TRBV2 and TRBJ1-1, with unresolved D. The CDR3 totals 11 residues. V dropped 4 bases and J dropped 7 bases, with 7 bases sitting between them. Germline V gene sequence: CDR1 SNHLY, CDR2 FYNNEI. CDR3 sequence reads: CASSVVYEAFF. The CDR3 DNA reads TGTGCCAGCAGTGTTGTATATGAAGCTTTCTTT.